Following are 5 T cell receptor beta chains from one sample sequenced in a study of blood T cell repertoires in COVID-19. Sequenced by immunoSEQ multiplex PCR; TCRdb stores in-frame clones only, minus some. The sample has around 200,000 clones, approximately 87% seen once. The sample was peripheral blood. All receptors derive from a woman aged 45-59 years with acute or convalescent COVID-19.

The chain carries TRBV7-9 and TRBJ2-1, with a tentative D call TRBD2 (6 bases). V lost 8 bases and J 3 bases, leaving 17 bases between the germline ends. The CDR3 extends over 15 amino acids. Germline loops: CDR1 SEHNR, CDR2 FQNEAQ (reference sequence). CDR3 residues: CASSAERAVYNEQFF. The CDR3, as DNA: TGTGCCAGCTCAGCGGAGCGGGCGGTCTACAATGAGCAGTTCTTC.

The V and J genes are TRBV11-3 and TRBJ1-3; possibly TRBD1 for D (6 bases). Trimming removed 5 bases at V and 1 base at J, with 12 bases between. CDR3 size: 15 residues. CDR1 is SGHNT, CDR2 YENEEA, per germline. In DNA form, the CDR3 reads TGTGCCAGCAGCCCCGGACAGCCTTCTGGAAACACCATATATTTT. It codes for CASSPGQPSGNTIYF.

The V call is TRBV27, the J call TRBJ1-6; the match to TRBD1 covers 7 bases. V trimming: 5 bases; J trimming: 6 bases; junction bases outside the gene matches: 7. The CDR3 totals 15 residues. Germline V CDR1 and CDR2: MNHEY, SMNVEV (reference sequence). In DNA form, the CDR3 reads TGTGCCAGCAGTCCGGGACAGTTTGGTAATTCACCCCTCCACTTT. This encodes CASSPGQFGNSPLHF.

A single count supports this clone. The V and J genes are TRBV2 and TRBJ1-2, with TRBD1 as a possible D gene (5 bases). V lost 7 bases, J lost 0 bases, and 15 bases lay in between. CDR3 length: 15 residues. Germline CDR1 and CDR2: SNHLY and FYNNEI. This chain's CDR3 is CASTGDSLSNYGYTF. The CDR3, as DNA: TGTGCCAGCACCGGCGACAGTTTATCTAACTATGGCTACACCTTC.

This chain connects TRBV7-3 to TRBJ2-1, with D maybe TRBD2 (7 bases). The CDR3 is made up of 15 amino acids. Germline-derived CDR1 and CDR2 are SGHTA and FQGTGA. Trimming cost V 3 bases and J 2 bases, with 11 bases left between them. The CDR3 DNA reads as TGTGCCAGCAGCTTCTTAGGGGGGGCCTACAATGAGCAGTTCTTC. Translating gives CASSFLGGAYNEQFF.